These 24 T cell receptor beta chains were sequenced from one sample in a study of blood T cell repertoires in COVID-19 (dated by TCRdb to 2018 to 2021). The receptor library was made with the immunoSEQ multiplex PCR assay. TCRdb took this table from immuneACCESS and kept in-frame rearrangements with V and J called. Such tables lack part of the clones; where checked against another copy, unresolved V genes explain under half of the gap, and the rest is unexplained. Within this sample are 150,000 to 200,000 clones, with just under 90% of them counted one time only. Clones ranked in the top ten supply approximately 4% of the sample. Sequencing was done on a sample of peripheral blood. These receptors were taken from a man in his late teens or twenties with active or convalescent COVID-19.

This clone was found once. The chain employs TRBV6-2 or TRBV6-3 and TRBJ1-1; 7 bases align to TRBD1. The CDR3 length is 16 residues. Looked up from germline, CDR1 is MNHEY and CDR2 is SVGEGT. V lost 3 bases, J lost 11 bases, and 18 bases stayed unmatched. DNA for the CDR3: TGTGCCAGCAGTTATTACGGGACAGCTACTTCTCTGGAGGCTTTCTTT. This translates into CASSYYGTATSLEAFF.

This rearrangement joins TRBV20-1 to TRBJ1-6; D not resolved. CDR1 and CDR2 (germline): DFQATT, SNEGSKA (reference sequence). Trimming removed 3 bases at V and 8 bases at J, with 11 bases between. This CDR3 is 13 amino acids long. CDR3 in DNA: TGCAGTGCTAGTACAGAAACATATTCACCCCTCCACTTT. Translating gives CSASTETYSPLHF.

V usage is TRBV6-6 and J usage is TRBJ1-5; D remains ambiguous. The V end lost 2 bases, the J end lost 4 bases, and 9 bases lay between the germline ends. The CDR3 is 14 residues long. Germline CDR1 MNHNY, CDR2 SVGAGI (reference sequence). CDR3 sequence: CASSYEPQNQPQHF. The CDR3 coding sequence is TGTGCCAGCAGTTACGAACCCCAGAATCAGCCCCAGCATTTT.

The chain links TRBV5-1 to TRBJ2-5; 11 bases agree with TRBD1. Germline V CDR1 and CDR2: SGHRS, YFSETQ. V gave up 4 bases and J gave up 5 bases; unmatched junction bases: 10. The CDR3 runs 16 residues. The CDR3 region is CASSVNGQGASETQYF. The CDR3 DNA sequence: TGCGCCAGCAGCGTAAACGGACAGGGGGCTAGTGAGACCCAGTACTTC.

This chain connects TRBV18 to TRBJ1-2, with D tentatively TRBD1 (6 bases). Germline CDR1 KGHSH, CDR2 LQKENI. V was shortened by 3 bases and J by 8 bases, with 10 bases between the two germline ends. The CDR3 is 12 amino acids. The CDR3 loop is CASSPDRYGYTF. CDR3 sequence (DNA): TGTGCCAGCTCACCCGACAGGTACGGCTACACCTTC.

This rearrangement joins TRBV5-4 to TRBJ2-7, with D maybe TRBD2 (7 bases). In germline, CDR1 is SGHNT, CDR2 YYREEE (reference sequence). This CDR3 has 17 amino acids. The ends were cut back, 0 bases at V and 1 base at J, with 17 bases in the middle. CDR3 nucleotide sequence: TGTGCCAGCAGCTTGGGCGGCAGGGGAGGGGAATCCTACGAGCAGTACTTC. Protein: CASSLGGRGGESYEQYF. The complete variable domain, with remaining parts taken from reference TRBV5-4 and TRBJ2-7, reads ETGVTQSPTHLIKTRGQQVTLRCSSQSGHNTVSWYQQALGQGPQFIFQYYREEENGRGNFPPRFSGLQFPNYSSELNVNALELDDSALYLCASSLGGRGGESYEQYFGPGTRLTVT.

The chain combines TRBV28 with TRBJ1-5; 10 bases line up with TRBD1. The length of the CDR3 is 19 residues. CDR1 MDHEN and CDR2 SYDVKM come from the germline V gene. The junction had 19 bases not matched to a gene; V was cut back by 6 bases and J by 5 bases. Here the CDR3 DNA reads TGTGCCAGCAGCATCACGAGCCAGCTCGGGACAGGGGTCTATCAGCCCCAGCATTTT. Translating it yields CASSITSQLGTGVYQPQHF.

This rearrangement joins TRBV19 to TRBJ1-6; a possible D gene is TRBD1 (6 bases). Trimming removed 3 bases at V and 6 bases at J, with 15 bases between. The germline V gene has CDR1 LNHDA and CDR2 SQIVND (reference sequence). The CDR3 runs to 16 residues. DNA of the CDR3: TGTGCCAGTAGTATCGGGCAGGGGAGTGGTAATTCACCCCTCCACTTT. Encoded protein: CASSIGQGSGNSPLHF.

The genes are TRBV5-1 and TRBJ2-5; D perhaps matches TRBD2 (6 bases). Looked up from germline, CDR1 is SGHRS and CDR2 is YFSETQ. V lost 4 bases and J lost 1, with 14 bases in between. This CDR3 region has 15 residues. CDR3 DNA: TGCGCCAGCAGCCCTGCCGTCGGGGGCCAAGAGACCCAGTACTTC. Translation gives CASSPAVGGQETQYF.

The table lists this clone with a few counts. The chain joins TRBV6-5 to TRBJ1-1; no firm D call. Trimming stripped 5 bases from V and 12 bases from J, with 19 bases between. Germline values: CDR1 MNHEY, CDR2 SVGAGI. This CDR3 region has 13 residues. The CDR3 region is CASSPDYRGSSFF. The CDR3 DNA sequence: TGTGCCAGCAGTCCCGACTACAGAGGGTCATCTTTCTTT.

The CDR3 DNA is TGTGCCAGCTCCCAGGGGACCTACGAGCAGTACGTC. Protein product: CASSQGTYEQYV. V is TRBV28 and J is TRBJ2-7; D is perhaps TRBD1 (6 bases). V was clipped by 8 bases and J by 2 bases, with 10 bases between them. Germline V lookup: CDR1 MDHEN, CDR2 SYDVKM. The CDR3 is 12 amino acids.

This chain links TRBV10-1 with TRBJ2-2; TRBD1 is a possible D gene (5 bases). Germline V CDR1 and CDR2: WNHNN, SYGVQD (reference sequence). The germline V and J ends were trimmed by 0 bases and 5 bases, with 10 bases remaining between them. The CDR3 runs to 15 residues. CDR3 bases: TGCGCCAGCAGTGAGTCGACGTCAGGGACCGGGGAGCTGTTTTTT. Translation: CASSESTSGTGELFF.

The chain joins TRBV5-8 to TRBJ2-2; 10 positions match TRBD2. The V and J ends lost 1 base and 7 bases, in that order; junction bases with no gene match: 10. There are 17 residues in the CDR3. Germline V gene data show CDR1 as SGHTS and CDR2 as YDEGEE. CDR3 nucleotides: TGTGCCAGCAGCTTGACCGTATCTAGCGGGGGAAGCGGGGAGCTGTTTTTT. It is translated as CASSLTVSSGGSGELFF. The full variable domain, with the rest looked up from reference TRBV5-8 and TRBJ2-2, is EAGVTQSPTHLIKTRGQQATLRCSPISGHTSVYWYQQALGLGLQFLLWYDEGEERNRGNFPPRFSGRQFPNYSSELNVNALELEDSALYLCASSLTVSSGGSGELFFGEGSRLTVL.

The chain employs TRBV12-3 or TRBV12-4 and TRBJ2-1; TRBD1 agrees at 10 bases. V dropped 9 bases and J dropped 7; count of bases not matched to a gene: 6. CDR3 size: 13 residues. The CDR3 DNA sequence: TGTGCCAGTCGACAGGGGGCATGGAATGAGCAGTTCTTC. This encodes CASRQGAWNEQFF.

The rearrangement links TRBV6-5 to TRBJ2-7; D remains ambiguous. With 2 bases removed from V and 3 bases from J, the gap between germline ends came to 8 bases. The CDR3 is made up of 13 amino acids. Germline CDR1 reads MNHEY; CDR2 reads SVGAGI. The CDR3 DNA is TGTGCCAGCAGTTACCCCCCCTTCTACGAGCAGTACTTC. This codes for CASSYPPFYEQYF.

The chain recombines TRBV28 with TRBJ1-6, with 8 bases matching TRBD1. This CDR3 comprises 16 residues. The germline V gene encodes CDR1 MDHEN and CDR2 SYDVKM. After removal of 6 bases from V and 6 bases from J, the junction contained 10 bases not matched to a gene. CDR3 loop: CASSPLDRGGNSPLHF. DNA of the CDR3: TGTGCCAGCAGCCCCCTTGACAGGGGAGGTAATTCACCCCTCCACTTT.

The CDR3 loop is CASTPAGLGGYTF. The CDR3 nucleotides are TGTGCCAGCACCCCGGCGGGTTTGGGGGGCTACACCTTC. The rearrangement uses TRBV14 and TRBJ1-2; D unclear. CDR3 size: 13 residues. The V gene's germline CDR1 is SGHDN and CDR2 FVKESK. The V end lost 7 bases, the J end lost 8 bases, and 17 bases lay between the germline ends. The full variable domain, with the rest looked up from reference TRBV14 and TRBJ1-2, is EAGVTQFPSHSVIEKGQTVTLRCDPISGHDNLYWYRRVMGKEIKFLLHFVKESKQDESGMPNNRFLAERTGGTYSTLKVQPAELEDSGVYFCASTPAGLGGYTFGSGTRLTVV.

The CDR3 DNA sequence: TGTGCCAGCAGCGCGGGGCAGTCCTACAATGAGCAGTTCTTC. Protein: CASSAGQSYNEQFF. The V gene is TRBV6-2 or TRBV6-3, the J gene TRBJ2-1; the D gene is possibly TRBD2 (6 bases). CDR1 is MNHEY and CDR2 is SVGEGT in the germline V gene. The CDR3 is 14 amino acids. The V and J ends lost 6 bases and 1 base respectively, with 10 bases between them.

This clone has only one observation. The CDR3 DNA follows: TGTGCCAGCAGAGACGGAGGAGGACGGGCTGAAGCTTTCTTT. The encoded protein is CASRDGGGRAEAFF. The chain links TRBV3-1 (or the pseudogene TRBV3-2) to TRBJ1-1; D call uncertain. The CDR3 covers 14 residues. CDR1 is LGHDT, CDR2 YNNKEL, per germline (reference sequence). The ends were cut back, 6 bases at V and 6 bases at J, with 17 bases in the middle.

This clone occurred a few times. The chain links TRBV7-9 to TRBJ2-5, with a tentative D call TRBD1 (5 bases). With 3 bases removed from V and 3 bases from J, the gap between germline ends came to 23 bases. Germline loops: CDR1 SEHNR, CDR2 FQNEAQ (reference sequence). The CDR3 is 18 amino acids. In DNA, the CDR3 is TGTGCCAGCAGCTTCCCGGGTAGGGGCTTAATTCGGGAAGAGACCCAGTACTTC. Amino acids: CASSFPGRGLIREETQYF.

This chain joins TRBV5-5 and TRBJ1-4; D is perhaps TRBD1 (5 bases). The CDR3 extends over 16 amino acids. Trimming left V 4 bases short and J 8 bases short, with 21 bases between. Germline values: CDR1 SGHKS, CDR2 YYEKEE (reference sequence). The CDR3 spells CASSVTYRTRVEKLFF. For the CDR3, the DNA is TGTGCCAGCAGCGTAACGTACCGTACCAGGGTGGAAAAACTGTTTTTT.

The J gene is TRBJ1-1, the V gene TRBV5-6; D unclear. The CDR3 runs to 13 residues. Germline V lookup: CDR1 SGHDT, CDR2 YYEEEE. Trimming removed 3 bases from V and 4 bases from J, with 10 bases in between. The CDR3 sequence is CASSSERPTEAFF. The CDR3 DNA follows: TGTGCCAGCAGCTCCGAGAGGCCCACTGAAGCTTTCTTT.

The chain uses TRBV5-1 and TRBJ1-6; D may be TRBD1 (5 bases). Germline CDR1 reads SGHRS; CDR2 reads YFSETQ. The germline V and J ends were trimmed by 0 bases and 9 bases, with 10 bases remaining between them. CDR3 size: 14 residues. In DNA form, the CDR3 reads TGCGCCAGCAGCTTGGAGGGGTTTATTTCACCCCTCCACTTT. Its protein is CASSLEGFISPLHF. Based on the CDR3 plus reference TRBV5-1 and TRBJ1-6, the full variable domain is KAGVTQTPRYLIKTRGQQVTLSCSPISGHRSVSWYQQTPGQGLQFLFEYFSETQRNKGNFPGRFSGRQFSNSRSEMNVSTLELGDSALYLCASSLEGFISPLHFGNGTRLTVT.

This chain links TRBV3-1 (or the pseudogene TRBV3-2) with TRBJ2-4; D possibly corresponds to TRBD2 (5 bases). The CDR3 is 19 residues long. Trimming took off 4 bases at V and 0 bases at J, with 22 bases between the two ends. Germline lookup yields CDR1 LGHDT and CDR2 YNNKEL (reference sequence). CDR3 loop: CASSPPPNSLRGAKNIQYF. The CDR3 DNA follows: TGTGCCAGCAGCCCCCCGCCTAATAGCCTACGGGGAGCCAAAAACATTCAGTACTTC.